This TCR beta chain appears in the sequencing data of a study of cytomegalovirus exposure and HLA in healthy donors. Turning to the study itself: Across under 450 genotyped donors, about 80% landed in the Caucasian-associated ancestry cluster.

Study conclusions and caveats: The listing of 150 or so TCR beta chains classed them as cytomegalovirus-associated.

With 60 Vbeta and 13 Jbeta primers, the PCR was carried out. Measured with immunoSEQ multiplex PCR; TCRdb has only the in-frame clones, and not every one. The table lists 50,000 to 75,000 clones, roughly 80% of them singletons, with nearly 4% in the top ten. The CDR3 covers 14 residues. Germline V gene data show CDR1 as GTSNPN and CDR2 as SVGIG (reference sequence). Trimming removed 0 bases from V and 6 bases from J, with 12 bases in between. Worth noting for this clone: Its target is unknown.

The receptor was derived from a woman in her forties in good health and CMV-seronegative. The chain joins TRBV30 to TRBJ1-5, with no clear D. The sequenced sample consisted of PBMCs. CDR3: CAWSVFGGLQPQHF. As DNA, the CDR3 is TGTGCCTGGAGTGTATTCGGAGGGCTTCAGCCCCAGCATTTT.